This T cell receptor (beta chain) stems from a study of identical twins. Study-level findings and limits: Within twin pairs, the out-of-frame alpha sequences they shared showed excess low generation probability. Researchers caution that invariant MAIT and iNKT cells could partly confound zero-insertion analyses.

TCRdb re-called the 5' RACE reads through MiXCR, storing one row per CDR3 protein. In the table there are approximately 1.8 million distinct CDR3 sequences, less than 35% of which are singletons. Per germline, CDR1 PRHDT and CDR2 FYEKMQ (reference sequence). V was clipped by 1 base and J by 3 bases; unmatched bases: 3. This CDR3 spans 15 amino acids. About this clonotype: The target antigen is unknown. It may be a read error: a sequence one base away is much more abundant.

The TCR sequence derives from a newborn girl in good health. The source material was cord blood. The chain joins TRBV13 to TRBJ2-3; 8 nucleotides agree with TRBD1. The CDR3 DNA is TGTGCCAGCAGCTTAGACCAGGGGGCAACAGATACGCAGTATTTT. Its translation is CASSLDQGATDTQYF.